This T cell receptor beta chain was captured by sequencing in a study of blood T cell repertoires in COVID-19. This clone was detected only once. Data came from immunoSEQ multiplex PCR; TCRdb stores just in-frame clones and leaves some out. This repertoire shows 50,000 to 60,000 clones, less than 95% found once; its top ten account for 6.2%. The clonotype comes from a man aged 40-49 years with acute or convalescent COVID-19. Input material: peripheral blood.

The CDR3 sequence: CASWRGQGASDTQYF. In DNA, the CDR3 is TGCGCCAGCTGGAGAGGACAGGGGGCTTCAGATACGCAGTATTTT. This chain links TRBV5-1 with TRBJ2-3, with 11 bases aligning to TRBD1. Germline assignment: CDR1 SGHRS and CDR2 YFSETQ. The length of the CDR3 is 15 residues. After removal of 7 bases from V and 4 bases from J, the junction contained 8 bases not matched to a gene.